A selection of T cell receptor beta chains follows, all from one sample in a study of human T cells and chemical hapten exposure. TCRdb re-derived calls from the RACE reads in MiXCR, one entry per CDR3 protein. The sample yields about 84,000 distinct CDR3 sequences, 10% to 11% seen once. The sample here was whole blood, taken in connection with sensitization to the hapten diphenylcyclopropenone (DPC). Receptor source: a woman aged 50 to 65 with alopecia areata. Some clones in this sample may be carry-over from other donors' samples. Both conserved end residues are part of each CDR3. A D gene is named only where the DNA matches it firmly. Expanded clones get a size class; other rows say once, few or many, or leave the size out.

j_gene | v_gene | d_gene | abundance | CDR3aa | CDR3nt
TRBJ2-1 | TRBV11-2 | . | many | CASSSSVIHNEQFF | TGTGCCAGCAGCTCCTCCGTTATCCACAATGAGCAGTTCTTC
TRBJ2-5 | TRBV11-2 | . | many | CASSLSDRRGRETQYF | TGTGCCAGCAGCTTAAGTGATAGGAGGGGTCGAGAGACCCAGTACTTC
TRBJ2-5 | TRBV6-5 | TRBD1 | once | CASSRDRAHSETQYF | TGTGCCAGCAGTCGGGACAGGGCCCATTCGGAGACCCAGTACTTC
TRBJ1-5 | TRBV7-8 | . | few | CASSLAPTDSNQPQHF | TGTGCCAGCAGCTTAGCCCCAACAGATAGCAATCAGCCCCAGCATTTT
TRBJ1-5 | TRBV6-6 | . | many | CASSGTLGGTQHF | TGTGCCAGCAGTGGAACCCTTGGGGGAACCCAGCATTTT
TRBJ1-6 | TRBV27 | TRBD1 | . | CASSRTGPSGNSPLHF | TGTGCCAGCAGTAGGACAGGGCCATCCGGGAATTCACCCCTCCACTTT
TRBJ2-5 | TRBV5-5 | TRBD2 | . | CASSLGGRPETQYF | TGTGCCAGCAGCTTAGGCGGGAGACCGGAGACCCAGTACTTC
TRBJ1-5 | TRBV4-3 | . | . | CASSQESAGGQPQHF | TGCGCCAGCAGCCAAGAGTCGGCTGGGGGTCAGCCCCAGCATTTT
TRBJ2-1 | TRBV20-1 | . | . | CSARDTKAGHYNEQFF | TGCAGTGCTAGAGATACCAAGGCGGGGCACTACAATGAGCAGTTCTTC
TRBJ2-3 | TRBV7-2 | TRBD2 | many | CASSLALAGGTDTQYF | TGTGCCAGCAGCTTAGCGCTAGCGGGAGGCACAGATACGCAGTATTTT
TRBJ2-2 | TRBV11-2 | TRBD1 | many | CASSLGQGPGGELFF | TGTGCCAGCAGCTTGGGACAGGGCCCGGGCGGGGAGCTGTTTTTT
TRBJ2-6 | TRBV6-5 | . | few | CASSYSGDSGANVLTF | TGTGCCAGCAGTTACTCCGGGGACTCCGGGGCCAACGTCCTGACTTTC
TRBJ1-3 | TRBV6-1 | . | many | CASTGSRNTIYF | TGTGCCAGCACAGGGAGTAGAAACACCATATATTTT
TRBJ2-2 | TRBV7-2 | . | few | CASRRPNTGELFF | TGTGCCAGCAGGCGGCCCAACACCGGGGAGCTGTTTTTT
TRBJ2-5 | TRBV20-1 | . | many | CSALKRLTGQETQYF | TGCAGTGCTCTAAAGCGACTAACGGGCCAAGAGACCCAGTACTTC
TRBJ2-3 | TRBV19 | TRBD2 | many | CASSITSVRTDTQYF | TGTGCCAGTAGTATAACTAGCGTCCGCACAGATACGCAGTATTTT
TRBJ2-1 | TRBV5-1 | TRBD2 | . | CASMSTSGTRSQFF | TGCGCCAGCATGTCGACTAGCGGGACCCGCTCACAGTTCTTC
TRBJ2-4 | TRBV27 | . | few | CASSPRTSAKNIQYF | TGTGCCAGCAGTCCTAGGACATCAGCCAAAAACATTCAGTACTTC
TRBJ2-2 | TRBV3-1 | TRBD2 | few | CASSQKVGPSGNTGELFF | TGTGCCAGCAGCCAAAAAGTGGGACCTAGCGGAAACACCGGGGAGCTGTTTTTT
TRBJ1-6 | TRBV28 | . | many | CASSLLGRNSPLHF | TGTGCCAGCAGTTTACTGGGACGGAATTCACCCCTCCACTTT
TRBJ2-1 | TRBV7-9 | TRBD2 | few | CASSLDLAGGRNEQFF | TGTGCCAGCAGCTTAGACCTAGCGGGAGGTCGAAATGAGCAGTTCTTC
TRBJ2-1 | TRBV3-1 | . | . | CTSSQVGQAFF | TGTACCAGCAGCCAAGTTGGCCAGGCGTTCTTC
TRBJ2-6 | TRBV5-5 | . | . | CASSLRCQLSGANVLTF | TGTGCCAGCAGCTTGAGATGTCAGTTAAGTGGGGCCAACGTCCTGACTTTC
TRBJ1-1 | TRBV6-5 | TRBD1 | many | CASRDRGGSTEAFF | TGTGCCAGCCGGGACAGGGGGGGTAGCACTGAAGCTTTCTTT
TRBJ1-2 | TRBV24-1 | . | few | CATSDPGTAYGYTF | TGTGCCACCAGTGATCCTGGGACGGCTTATGGCTACACCTTC
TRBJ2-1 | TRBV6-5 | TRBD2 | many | CASSPHRLAGGNEQFF | TGTGCCAGCAGCCCCCACCGACTAGCGGGAGGCAATGAGCAGTTCTTC
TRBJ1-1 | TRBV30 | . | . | CAWSGTGYFLGFF | TGTGCCTGGAGTGGTACAGGATATTTCCTTGGCTTCTTT
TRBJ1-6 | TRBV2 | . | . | CASSWATSNSPLHF | TGTGCCAGCAGTTGGGCGACCTCCAATTCACCCCTCCACTTT
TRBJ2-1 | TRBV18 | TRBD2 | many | CASSPRRLAESNEQFF | TGTGCCAGCTCACCAAGGAGACTAGCGGAGAGCAATGAGCAGTTCTTC
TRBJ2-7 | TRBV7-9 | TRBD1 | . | CASSPGTVTYEQYF | TGTGCCAGCAGCCCCGGGACAGTCACCTACGAGCAGTACTTC
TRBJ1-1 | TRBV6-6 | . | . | CASSYGDGYTEAFF | TGTGCCAGCAGTTACGGGGACGGATACACTGAAGCTTTCTTT
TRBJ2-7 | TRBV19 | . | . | CASRTATYEQYF | TGTGCCAGTAGGACAGCGACCTACGAGCAGTACTTC
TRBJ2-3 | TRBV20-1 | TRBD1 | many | CSATGTERTDTQYF | TGCAGTGCTACGGGGACAGAGCGCACAGATACGCAGTATTTT
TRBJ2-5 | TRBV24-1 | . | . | CATSDAGGRRETQYF | TGTGCCACCAGTGATGCGGGCGGGCGAAGAGAGACCCAGTACTTC
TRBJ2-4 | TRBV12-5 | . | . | CASGTFNRGGMNLGKNIQYF | TGTGCTAGTGGTACCTTCAACAGGGGAGGGATGAATTTAGGCAAAAACATTCAGTACTTC
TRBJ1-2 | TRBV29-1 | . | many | CSVERPPYGYTF | TGCAGCGTTGAGAGGCCTCCCTATGGCTACACCTTC
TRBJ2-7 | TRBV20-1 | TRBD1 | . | CSAKTGNEQYF | TGCAGTGCTAAGACAGGGAACGAGCAGTACTTC
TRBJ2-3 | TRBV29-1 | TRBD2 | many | CSVQAGVGDTQYF | TGCAGCGTTCAAGCGGGAGTAGGAGATACGCAGTATTTT
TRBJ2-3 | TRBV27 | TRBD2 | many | CATVAGGGAGTDTQYF | TGTGCCACCGTAGCGGGAGGGGGAGCTGGCACAGATACGCAGTATTTT
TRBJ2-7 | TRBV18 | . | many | CASSPPTGSYEQYF | TGTGCCAGCTCACCCCCTACAGGATCCTACGAGCAGTACTTC
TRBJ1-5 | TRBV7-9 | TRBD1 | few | CASSYQGEGNQPQHF | TGTGCCAGCAGCTACCAGGGGGAGGGCAATCAGCCCCAGCATTTT
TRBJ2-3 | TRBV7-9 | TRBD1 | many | CASSQTGGDTQYF | TGTGCCAGCAGCCAAACAGGGGGAGATACGCAGTATTTT
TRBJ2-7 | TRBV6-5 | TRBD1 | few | CASSDRAYEQYF | TGTGCCAGCAGCGACAGGGCCTACGAGCAGTACTTC
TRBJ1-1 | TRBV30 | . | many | CAYSTAGLNTEAFF | TGTGCCTACTCTACGGCGGGGTTGAACACTGAAGCTTTCTTT
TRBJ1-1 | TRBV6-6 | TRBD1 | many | CASSRGLAEAFF | TGTGCCAGCAGTAGGGGGCTGGCTGAAGCTTTCTTT
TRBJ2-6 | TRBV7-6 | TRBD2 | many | CASSLLAGVSGANVLTF | TGTGCCAGCAGCTTACTAGCGGGGGTCTCTGGGGCCAACGTCCTGACTTTC
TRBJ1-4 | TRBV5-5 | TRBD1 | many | CASSLSGTGYEKLFF | TGTGCCAGCAGCTTGTCGGGGACAGGGTACGAAAAACTGTTTTTT
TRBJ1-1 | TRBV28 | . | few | CASSVGRLNTEAFF | TGTGCCAGCAGTGTGGGACGGCTGAACACTGAAGCTTTCTTT